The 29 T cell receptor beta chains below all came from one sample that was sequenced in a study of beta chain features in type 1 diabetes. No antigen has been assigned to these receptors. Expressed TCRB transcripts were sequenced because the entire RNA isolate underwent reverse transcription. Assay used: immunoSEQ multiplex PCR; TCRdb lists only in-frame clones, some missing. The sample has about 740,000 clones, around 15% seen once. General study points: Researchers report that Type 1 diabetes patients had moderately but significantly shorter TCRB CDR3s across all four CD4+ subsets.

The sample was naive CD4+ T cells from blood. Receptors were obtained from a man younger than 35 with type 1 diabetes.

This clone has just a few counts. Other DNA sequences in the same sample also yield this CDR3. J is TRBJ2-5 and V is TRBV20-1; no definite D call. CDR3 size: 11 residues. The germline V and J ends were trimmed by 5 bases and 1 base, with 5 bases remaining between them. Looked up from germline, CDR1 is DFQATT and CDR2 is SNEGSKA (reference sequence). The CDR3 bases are TGCAGTGCTCTTTCCCAAGAGACCCAGTACTTC. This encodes CSALSQETQYF.

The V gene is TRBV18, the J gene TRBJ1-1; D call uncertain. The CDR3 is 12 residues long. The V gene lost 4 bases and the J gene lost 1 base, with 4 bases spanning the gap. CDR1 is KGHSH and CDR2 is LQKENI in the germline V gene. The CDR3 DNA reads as TGTGCCAGCTCACGGAAGAACACTGAAGCTTTCTTT. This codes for CASSRKNTEAFF. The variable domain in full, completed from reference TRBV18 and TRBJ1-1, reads NAGVMQNPRHLVRRRGQEARLRCSPMKGHSHVYWYRQLPEEGLKFMVYLQKENIIDESGMPKERFSAEFPKEGPSILRIQQVVRGDSAAYFCASSRKNTEAFFGQGTRLTVV.

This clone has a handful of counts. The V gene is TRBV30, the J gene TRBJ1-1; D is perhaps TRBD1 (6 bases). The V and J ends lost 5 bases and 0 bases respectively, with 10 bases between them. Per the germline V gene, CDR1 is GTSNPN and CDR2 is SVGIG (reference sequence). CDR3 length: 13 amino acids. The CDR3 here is CAWGQLMNTEAFF. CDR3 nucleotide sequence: TGTGCCTGGGGACAGTTAATGAACACTGAAGCTTTCTTT.

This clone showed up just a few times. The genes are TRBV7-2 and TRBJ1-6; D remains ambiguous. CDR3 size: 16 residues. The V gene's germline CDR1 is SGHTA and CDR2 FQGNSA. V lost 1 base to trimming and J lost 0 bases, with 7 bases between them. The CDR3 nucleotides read TGTGCCAGCAGCTTAGAGACGAGCTCCTATAATTCACCCCTCCACTTT. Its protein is CASSLETSSYNSPLHF.

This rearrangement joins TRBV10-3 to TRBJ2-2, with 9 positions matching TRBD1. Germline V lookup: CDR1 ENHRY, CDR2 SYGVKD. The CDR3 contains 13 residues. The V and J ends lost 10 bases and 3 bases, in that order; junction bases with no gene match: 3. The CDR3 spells CARRTGDTGELFF. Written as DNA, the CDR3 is TGTGCCAGAAGGACAGGGGACACCGGGGAGCTGTTTTTT.

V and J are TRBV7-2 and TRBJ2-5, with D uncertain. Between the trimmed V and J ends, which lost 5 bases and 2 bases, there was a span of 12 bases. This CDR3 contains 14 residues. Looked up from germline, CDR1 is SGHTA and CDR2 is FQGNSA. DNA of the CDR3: TGTGCCAGCAGCAGAAGCGCTTTACAAGAGACCCAGTACTTC. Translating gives CASSRSALQETQYF. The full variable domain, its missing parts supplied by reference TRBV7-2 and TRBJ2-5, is GAGVSQSPSNKVTEKGKDVELRCDPISGHTALYWYRQSLGQGLEFLIYFQGNSAPDKSGLPSDRFSAERTGGSVSTLTIQRTQQEDSAVYLCASSRSALQETQYFGPGTRLLVL.

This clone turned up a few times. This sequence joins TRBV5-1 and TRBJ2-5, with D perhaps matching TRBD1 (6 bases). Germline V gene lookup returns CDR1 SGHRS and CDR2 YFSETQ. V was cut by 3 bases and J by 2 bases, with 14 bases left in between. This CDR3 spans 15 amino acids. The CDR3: CASSSPGTKQETQYF. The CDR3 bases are TGCGCCAGCAGCTCTCCCGGGACAAAACAAGAGACCCAGTACTTC.

CDR3 loop: CASSQMAGNQPQHF. CDR3 DNA: TGCGCCAGCAGCCAAATGGCAGGGAATCAGCCCCAGCATTTT. This chain links TRBV4-1 with TRBJ1-5; D is perhaps TRBD1 (5 bases). CDR3 size: 14 residues. The V end was cut by 2 bases, the J end by 4 bases, with 9 bases between. Germline V gene data show CDR1 as MGHRA and CDR2 as YSYEKL.

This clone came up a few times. CDR3 residues: CASRLAGGREQFF. The CDR3 bases are TGCGCCAGCAGGCTAGCGGGGGGGCGTGAGCAGTTCTTC. The gene calls are TRBV5-1 and TRBJ2-1, with 12 bases fitting TRBD2. This CDR3 is 13 amino acids long. V lost 5 bases to trimming and J lost 9 bases; unmatched junction nucleotides: 3. From germline, CDR1 is SGHRS and CDR2 YFSETQ.

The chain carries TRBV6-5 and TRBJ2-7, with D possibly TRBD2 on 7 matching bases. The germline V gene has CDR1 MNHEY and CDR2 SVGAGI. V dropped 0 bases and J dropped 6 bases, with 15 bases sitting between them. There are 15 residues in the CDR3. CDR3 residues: CASSYSSGGVVEQYF. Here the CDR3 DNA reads TGTGCCAGCAGTTACTCGTCGGGGGGCGTGGTCGAGCAGTACTTC.

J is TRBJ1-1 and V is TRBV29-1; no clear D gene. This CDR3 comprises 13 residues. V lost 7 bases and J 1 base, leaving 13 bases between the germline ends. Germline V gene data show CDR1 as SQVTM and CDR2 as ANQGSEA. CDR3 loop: CSANSRANTEAFF. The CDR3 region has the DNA TGCAGCGCCAACTCGAGGGCGAACACTGAAGCTTTCTTT.

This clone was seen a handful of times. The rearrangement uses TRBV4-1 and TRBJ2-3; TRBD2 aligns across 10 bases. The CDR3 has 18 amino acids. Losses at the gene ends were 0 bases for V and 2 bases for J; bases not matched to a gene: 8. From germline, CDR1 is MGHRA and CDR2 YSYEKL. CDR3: CASSQDFGTSDNTDTQYF. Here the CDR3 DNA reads TGCGCCAGCAGCCAAGATTTTGGGACTAGCGACAACACAGATACGCAGTATTTT.

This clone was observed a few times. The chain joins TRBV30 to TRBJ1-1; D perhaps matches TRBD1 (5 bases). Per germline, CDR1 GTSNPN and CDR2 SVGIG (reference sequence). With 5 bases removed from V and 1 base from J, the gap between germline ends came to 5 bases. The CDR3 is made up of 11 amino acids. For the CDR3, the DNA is TGTGCCTGGGGACAGAACACTGAAGCTTTCTTT. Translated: CAWGQNTEAFF.

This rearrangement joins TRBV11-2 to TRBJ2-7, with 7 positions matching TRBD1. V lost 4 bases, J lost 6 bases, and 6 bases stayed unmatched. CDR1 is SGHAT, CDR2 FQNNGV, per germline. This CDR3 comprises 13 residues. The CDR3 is CASSSTGVGEQYF. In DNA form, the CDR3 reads TGTGCCAGCAGCTCAACAGGGGTCGGCGAGCAGTACTTC.

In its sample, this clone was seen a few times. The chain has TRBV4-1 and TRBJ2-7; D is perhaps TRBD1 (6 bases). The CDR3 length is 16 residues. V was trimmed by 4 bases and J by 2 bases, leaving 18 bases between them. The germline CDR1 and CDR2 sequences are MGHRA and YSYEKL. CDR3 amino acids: CASSPAQIGGPYEQYF. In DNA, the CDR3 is TGCGCCAGCAGCCCAGCCCAGATTGGGGGCCCCTACGAGCAGTACTTC.

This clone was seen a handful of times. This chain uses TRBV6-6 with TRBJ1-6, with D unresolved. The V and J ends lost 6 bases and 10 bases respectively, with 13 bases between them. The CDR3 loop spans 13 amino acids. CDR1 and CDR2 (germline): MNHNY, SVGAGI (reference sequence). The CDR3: CASSNTIGSPLHF. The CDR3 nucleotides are TGTGCCAGCAGCAACACGATTGGGTCACCCCTCCACTTT.

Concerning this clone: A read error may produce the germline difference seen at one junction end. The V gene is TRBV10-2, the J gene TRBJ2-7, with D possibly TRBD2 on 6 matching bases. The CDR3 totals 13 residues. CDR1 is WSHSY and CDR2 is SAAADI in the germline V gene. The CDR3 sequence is CASSEPTRLVNTF. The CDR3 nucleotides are TGCGCCAGCAGTGAGCCCACCCGACTAGTTAATACGTTC.

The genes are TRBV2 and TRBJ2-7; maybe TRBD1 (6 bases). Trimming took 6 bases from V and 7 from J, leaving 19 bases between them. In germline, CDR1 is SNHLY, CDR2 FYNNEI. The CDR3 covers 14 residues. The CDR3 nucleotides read TGTGCCAGCAGAGGGACATTCCTGATTGGAGAGCAGTACTTC. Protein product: CASRGTFLIGEQYF.

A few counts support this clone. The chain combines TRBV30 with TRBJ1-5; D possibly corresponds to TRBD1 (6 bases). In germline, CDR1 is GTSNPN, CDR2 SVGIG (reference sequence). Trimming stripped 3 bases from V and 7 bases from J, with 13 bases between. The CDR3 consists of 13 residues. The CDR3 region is CAWRKQGMQPQHF. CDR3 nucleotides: TGTGCCTGGAGAAAACAGGGTATGCAGCCCCAGCATTTT.

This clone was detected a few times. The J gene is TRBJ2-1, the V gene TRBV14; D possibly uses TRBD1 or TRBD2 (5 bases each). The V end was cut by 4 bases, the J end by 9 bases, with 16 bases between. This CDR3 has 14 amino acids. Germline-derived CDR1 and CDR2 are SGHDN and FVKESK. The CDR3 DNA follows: TGTGCCAGCAGCCTCGGGACGCTTTCGGGTGAGCAGTTCTTC. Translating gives CASSLGTLSGEQFF. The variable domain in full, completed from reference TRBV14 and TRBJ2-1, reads EAGVTQFPSHSVIEKGQTVTLRCDPISGHDNLYWYRRVMGKEIKFLLHFVKESKQDESGMPNNRFLAERTGGTYSTLKVQPAELEDSGVYFCASSLGTLSGEQFFGPGTRLTVL.

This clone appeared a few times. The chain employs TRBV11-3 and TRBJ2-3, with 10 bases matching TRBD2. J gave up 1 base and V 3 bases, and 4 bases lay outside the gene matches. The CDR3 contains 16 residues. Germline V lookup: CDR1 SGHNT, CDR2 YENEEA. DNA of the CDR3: TGTGCCAGCAGCTTTAGCGGGGGGCCTGGCACAGATACGCAGTATTTT. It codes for CASSFSGGPGTDTQYF.

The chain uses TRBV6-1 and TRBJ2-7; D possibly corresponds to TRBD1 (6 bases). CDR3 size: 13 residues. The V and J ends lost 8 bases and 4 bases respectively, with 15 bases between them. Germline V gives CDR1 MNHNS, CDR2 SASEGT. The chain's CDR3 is CASQQGRTYEQYF. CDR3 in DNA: TGTGCCAGCCAACAGGGTCGAACATACGAGCAGTACTTC.

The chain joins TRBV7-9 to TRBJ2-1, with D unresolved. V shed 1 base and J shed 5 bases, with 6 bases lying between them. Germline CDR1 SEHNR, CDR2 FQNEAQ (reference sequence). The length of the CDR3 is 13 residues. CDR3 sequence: CASSLVRDNEQFF. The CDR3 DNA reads TGTGCCAGCAGCTTAGTTAGGGACAATGAGCAGTTCTTC.

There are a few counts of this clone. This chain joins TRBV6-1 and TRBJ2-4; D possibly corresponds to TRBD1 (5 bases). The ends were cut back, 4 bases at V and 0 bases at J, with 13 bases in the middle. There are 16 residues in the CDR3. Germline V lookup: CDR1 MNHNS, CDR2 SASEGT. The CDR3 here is CASSGGSNLAKNIQYF. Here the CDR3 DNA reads TGTGCCAGCAGTGGGGGCAGTAATCTAGCCAAAAACATTCAGTACTTC.

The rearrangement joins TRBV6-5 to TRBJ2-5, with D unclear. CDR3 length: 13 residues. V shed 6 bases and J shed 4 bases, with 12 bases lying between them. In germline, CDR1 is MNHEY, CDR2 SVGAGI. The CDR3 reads CASRAEFGETQYF. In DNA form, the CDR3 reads TGTGCCAGCAGGGCAGAATTTGGAGAGACCCAGTACTTC.

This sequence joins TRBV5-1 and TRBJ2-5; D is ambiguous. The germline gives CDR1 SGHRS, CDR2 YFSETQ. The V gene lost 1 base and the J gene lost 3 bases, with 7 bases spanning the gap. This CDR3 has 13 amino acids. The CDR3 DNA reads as TGCGCCAGCAGCTTGAACACCAAAGAGACCCAGTACTTC. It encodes CASSLNTKETQYF.

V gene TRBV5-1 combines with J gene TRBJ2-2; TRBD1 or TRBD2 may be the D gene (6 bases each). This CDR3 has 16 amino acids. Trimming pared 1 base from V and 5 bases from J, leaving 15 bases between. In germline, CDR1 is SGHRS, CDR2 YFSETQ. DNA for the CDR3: TGCGCCAGCAGCTTGTCGGAACAGGGAGGTACCGGGGAGCTGTTTTTT. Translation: CASSLSEQGGTGELFF.

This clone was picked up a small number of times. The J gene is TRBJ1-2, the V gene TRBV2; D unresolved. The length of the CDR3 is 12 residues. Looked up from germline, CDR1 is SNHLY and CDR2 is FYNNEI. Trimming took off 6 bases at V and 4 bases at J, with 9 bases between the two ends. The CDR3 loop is CASSPAPYGYTF. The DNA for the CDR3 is TGTGCCAGCAGCCCCGCCCCCTATGGCTACACCTTC. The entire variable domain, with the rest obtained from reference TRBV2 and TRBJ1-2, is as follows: EPEVTQTPSHQVTQMGQEVILRCVPISNHLYFYWYRQILGQKVEFLVSFYNNEISEKSEIFDDQFSVERPDGSNFTLKIRSTKLEDSAMYFCASSPAPYGYTFGSGTRLTVV.

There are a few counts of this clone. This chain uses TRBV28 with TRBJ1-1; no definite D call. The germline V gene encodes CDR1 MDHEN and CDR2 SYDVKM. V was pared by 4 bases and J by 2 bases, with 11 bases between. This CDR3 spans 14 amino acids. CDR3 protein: CASSSADPNTEAFF. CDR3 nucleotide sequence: TGTGCCAGCAGTTCCGCGGACCCCAACACTGAAGCTTTCTTT. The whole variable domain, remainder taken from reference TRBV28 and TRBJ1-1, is DVKVTQSSRYLVKRTGEKVFLECVQDMDHENMFWYRQDPGLGLRLIYFSYDVKMKEKGDIPEGYSVSREKKERFSLILESASTNQTSMYLCASSSADPNTEAFFGQGTRLTVV.